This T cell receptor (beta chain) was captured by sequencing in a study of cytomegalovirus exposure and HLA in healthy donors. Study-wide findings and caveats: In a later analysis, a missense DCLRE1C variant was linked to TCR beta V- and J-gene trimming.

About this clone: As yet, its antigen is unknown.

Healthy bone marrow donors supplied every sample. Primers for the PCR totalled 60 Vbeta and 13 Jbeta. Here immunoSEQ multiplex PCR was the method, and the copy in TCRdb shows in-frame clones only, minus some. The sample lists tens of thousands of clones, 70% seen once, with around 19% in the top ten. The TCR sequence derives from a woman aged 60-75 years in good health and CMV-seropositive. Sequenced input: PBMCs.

DNA for the CDR3: TGTGCCAGCAGTGAATCGCTCGGACTAGCCCTTCAAGAGACCCAGTACTTC. This codes for CASSESLGLALQETQYF. V gene TRBV25-1 combines with J gene TRBJ2-5, with TRBD2 identical over 8 bases. V shed 1 base and J 2 bases; nucleotides not matched to a gene: 9. Germline V gene data show CDR1 as MGHDK and CDR2 as SYGVNS. CDR3 length equals 17 residues.